The next 3 T cell receptor beta chains were all read from a single sample in a study of patients and donors after allogeneic stem cell transplantation. TCRdb itself ran the RT-PCR reads through MiXCR, one entry per CDR3 protein. The table lists fewer than 250,000 distinct CDR3 sequences, 13% to 15% of them singletons. The specimen sequenced was blood, either unsorted or a sorted T cell fraction (not recorded which). The receptors shown here come from a human donor who was either an allogeneic HSCT recipient or a stem cell or donor lymphocyte infusion donor (not recorded which). It is not recorded whose cells these are; they may come from a transplant donor.

The J gene is TRBJ1-6, the V gene TRBV20-1; a weak D match, TRBD1 (6 bases). CDR1 and CDR2 from the germline V gene are DFQATT and SNEGSKA (reference sequence). The CDR3 has 17 amino acids. Trimming pared 6 bases from V and 2 bases from J, leaving 20 bases between. The chain's CDR3 is CSALSDPGVAYNSPLHF. The CDR3, as DNA: TGCAGTGCCCTCTCGGACCCAGGGGTTGCCTATAATTCACCCCTCCACTTT.

This chain connects TRBV30 to TRBJ1-1, with D possibly TRBD1 on 5 matching bases. V lost 7 bases and J 1 base, leaving 10 bases between the germline ends. CDR1 is GTSNPN and CDR2 is SVGIG in the germline V gene (reference sequence). The CDR3 sequence is 12 residues long. CDR3 bases: TGTGCCTTACACGACAGGAACACTGAAGCTTTCTTT. Protein sequence: CALHDRNTEAFF.

This rearrangement joins TRBV7-9 to TRBJ2-3, with D hard to call. Per germline, CDR1 SEHNR and CDR2 FQNEAQ (reference sequence). Trimming removed 1 base at V and 4 bases at J, with 12 bases between. The CDR3 runs to 15 residues. The CDR3 DNA sequence: TGTGCCAGCAGCTTAGGGACCCTTGGTTCAGATACGCAGTATTTT. Translation: CASSLGTLGSDTQYF.